These T cell receptor beta chains were read from a single sample in a study of T cells expressing NK-cell markers. With the 5' RACE reads reprocessed, TCRdb shows one record per CDR3 protein and no DNA. Its table lists roughly 420,000 distinct CDR3 sequences. Sequencing was carried out using blood T cells: a sorted CD56 or NKG2C T cell subset, CD4+ or CD8+ T cells, or bulk PBMC T cells (not recorded which). The origin of the receptors is a woman between 18 and 69 years old in good health. Both conserved end residues are part of each CDR3. The order of the fields is J gene, V gene, CDR3 protein.

TRBJ2-4 TRBV28 CASSPGVAGNIQYF
TRBJ2-3 TRBV7-3 CASSSNLGIDTDTQYF
TRBJ2-3 TRBV5-1 CASSLKLVSAGGTTDTQYF
TRBJ2-5 TRBV5-6 CASRASGGPQETQYF
TRBJ1-1 TRBV7-9 CASSRRQPNTEAFF
TRBJ2-2 TRBV20-1 CSASTREYTGELFF
TRBJ2-3 TRBV5-1 CASRPTLGTGTTDTQYF
TRBJ2-3 TRBV29-1 CSAPRTELTDTQYF
TRBJ1-1 TRBV6-5 CASSYSGSNTEAFF
TRBJ2-7 TRBV4-2 CASSGDPGLAGRSVYEQYF
TRBJ2-1 TRBV7-2 CASSLWSAGDEQFF
TRBJ2-7 TRBV27 CASSLLAGGYEQYF
TRBJ2-2 TRBV4-1 CASSQARGGGYTGELFF
TRBJ1-1 TRBV20-1 CSARPEPAGGEAFF
TRBJ1-2 TRBV5-5 CASSSEGTGPYGYTF
TRBJ1-4 TRBV2 CASSQGEGPIVF
TRBJ1-2 TRBV12-3/TRBV12-4 CASTDIHGGGYTF
TRBJ2-5 TRBV6-1 CASRQGAGETQYF
TRBJ1-5 TRBV4-1 CASSQDAGQPNHPQHF
TRBJ2-3 TRBV7-3 CASSLLSAGGSTDTQYF
TRBJ1-6 TRBV4-1 CASSPLRGGYNSPLHF
TRBJ1-1 TRBV12-3/TRBV12-4 CASSLNRVNTEAFF
TRBJ1-3 TRBV12-3/TRBV12-4 CASSLSPGQTAGNTIYF
TRBJ2-3 TRBV7-2 CASSSPYRATTDTQYF
TRBJ2-5 TRBV9 CASSARSETQYF
TRBJ1-5 TRBV27 CASQGGNQPQHF
TRBJ2-7 TRBV20-1 CSARSGATYEQYF
TRBJ1-4 TRBV21-1 CASRTYREKLFF
TRBJ1-5 TRBV20-1 CSARGLLGNQPQHF
TRBJ2-3 TRBV7-3 CASSTGWADTQYF
TRBJ2-7 TRBV6-5 CASSYRDTSYEQYF